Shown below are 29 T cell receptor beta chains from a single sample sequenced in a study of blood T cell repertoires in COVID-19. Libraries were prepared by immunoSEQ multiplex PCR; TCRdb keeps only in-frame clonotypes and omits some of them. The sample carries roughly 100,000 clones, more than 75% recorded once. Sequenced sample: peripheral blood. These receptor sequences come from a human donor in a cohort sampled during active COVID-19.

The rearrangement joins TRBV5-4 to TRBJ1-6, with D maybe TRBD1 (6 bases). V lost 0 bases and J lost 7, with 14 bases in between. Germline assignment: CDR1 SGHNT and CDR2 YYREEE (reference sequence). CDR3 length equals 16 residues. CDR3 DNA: TGTGCCAGCAGCTTGGGTACCACAGGGACCAATTCACCCCTCCACTTT. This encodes CASSLGTTGTNSPLHF.

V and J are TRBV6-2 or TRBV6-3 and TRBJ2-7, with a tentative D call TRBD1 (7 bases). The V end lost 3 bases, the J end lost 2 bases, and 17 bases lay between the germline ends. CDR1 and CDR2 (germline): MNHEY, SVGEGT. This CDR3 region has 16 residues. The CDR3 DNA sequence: TGTGCCAGCAGTTATCCCCCAGGGGGGACCACCTACGAGCAGTACTTC. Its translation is CASSYPPGGTTYEQYF.

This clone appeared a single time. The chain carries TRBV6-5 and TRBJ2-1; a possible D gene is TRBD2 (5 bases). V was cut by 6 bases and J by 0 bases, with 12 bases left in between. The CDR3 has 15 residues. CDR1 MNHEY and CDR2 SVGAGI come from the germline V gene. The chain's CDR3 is CASSLASGSYNEQFF. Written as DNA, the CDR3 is TGTGCCAGCAGCTTAGCGTCTGGCTCCTACAATGAGCAGTTCTTC.

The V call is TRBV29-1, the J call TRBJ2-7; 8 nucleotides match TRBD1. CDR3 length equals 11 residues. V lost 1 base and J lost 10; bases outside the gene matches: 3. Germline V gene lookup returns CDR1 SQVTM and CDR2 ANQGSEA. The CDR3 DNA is TGCAGCGTTGAAGTGGCAGGGGGCCAGTACTTC. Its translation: CSVEVAGGQYF.

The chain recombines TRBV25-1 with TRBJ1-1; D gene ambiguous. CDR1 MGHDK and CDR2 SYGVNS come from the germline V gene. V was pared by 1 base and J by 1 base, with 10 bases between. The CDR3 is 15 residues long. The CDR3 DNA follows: TGTGCCAGCAGTGAATTGGGCATGGAGAACACTGAAGCTTTCTTT. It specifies CASSELGMENTEAFF.

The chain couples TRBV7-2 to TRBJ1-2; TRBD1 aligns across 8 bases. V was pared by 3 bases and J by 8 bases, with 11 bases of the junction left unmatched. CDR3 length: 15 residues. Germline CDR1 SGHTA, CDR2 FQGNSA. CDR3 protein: CASSFSSGTGMGYTF. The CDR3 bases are TGTGCCAGCAGCTTCTCATCCGGGACAGGAATGGGCTACACCTTC.

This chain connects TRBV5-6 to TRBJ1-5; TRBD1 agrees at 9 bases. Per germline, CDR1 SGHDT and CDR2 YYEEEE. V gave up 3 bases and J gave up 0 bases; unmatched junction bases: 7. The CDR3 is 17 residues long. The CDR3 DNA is TGTGCCAGCAGCTCGGACAGGGGTGTATATAGCAATCAGCCCCAGCATTTT. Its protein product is CASSSDRGVYSNQPQHF.

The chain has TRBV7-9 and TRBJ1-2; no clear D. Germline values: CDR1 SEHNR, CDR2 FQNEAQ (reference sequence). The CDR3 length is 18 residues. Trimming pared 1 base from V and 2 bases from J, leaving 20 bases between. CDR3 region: CASSLELGRNSRNYGYTF. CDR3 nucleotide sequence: TGTGCCAGCAGCTTAGAACTGGGCCGCAACTCCCGGAACTATGGCTACACCTTC.

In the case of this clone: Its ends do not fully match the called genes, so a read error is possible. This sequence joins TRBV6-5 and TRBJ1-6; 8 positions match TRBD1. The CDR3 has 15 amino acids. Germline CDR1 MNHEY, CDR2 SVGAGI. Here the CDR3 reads CASSPDRAYYSPLHF. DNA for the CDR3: TGTGCCAGCAGTCCGGACAGGGCCTATTATTCACCCCTCCACTTT.

The CDR3 sequence: CASTNGGGANTGELFF. CDR3 nucleotide sequence: TGTGCCAGTACAAACGGTGGCGGGGCCAACACCGGGGAGCTGTTTTTT. The genes are TRBV19 and TRBJ2-2; D may be TRBD2 (6 bases). Germline-derived CDR1 and CDR2 are LNHDA and SQIVND (reference sequence). Trimming removed 7 bases from V and 2 bases from J, with 17 bases in between. This CDR3 comprises 16 residues.

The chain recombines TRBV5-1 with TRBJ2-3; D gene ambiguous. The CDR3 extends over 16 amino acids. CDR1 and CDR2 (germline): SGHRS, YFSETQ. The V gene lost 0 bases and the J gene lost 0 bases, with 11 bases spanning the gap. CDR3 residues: CASSLGGSLSTDTQYF. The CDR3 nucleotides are TGCGCCAGCAGCTTGGGCGGCAGTCTCAGCACAGATACGCAGTATTTT.

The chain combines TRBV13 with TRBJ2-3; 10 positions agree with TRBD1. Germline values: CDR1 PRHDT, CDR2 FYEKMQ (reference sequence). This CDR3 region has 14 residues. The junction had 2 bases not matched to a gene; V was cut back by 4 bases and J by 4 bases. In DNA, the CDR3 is TGTGCCAGCAGCTGGGGACAGGGGCCAGATACGCAGTATTTT. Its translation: CASSWGQGPDTQYF.

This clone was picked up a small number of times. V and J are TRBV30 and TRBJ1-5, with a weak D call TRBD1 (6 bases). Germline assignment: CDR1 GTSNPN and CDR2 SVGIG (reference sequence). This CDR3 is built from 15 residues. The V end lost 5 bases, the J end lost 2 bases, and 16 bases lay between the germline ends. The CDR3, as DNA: TGTGCCTGGTCCCGGGGGGGGGCGGGCAATCAGCCCCAGCATTTT. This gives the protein CAWSRGGAGNQPQHF. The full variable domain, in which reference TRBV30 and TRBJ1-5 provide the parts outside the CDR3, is SQTIHQWPATLVQPVGSPLSLECTVEGTSNPNLYWYRQAAGRGLQLLFYSVGIGQISSEVPQNLSASRPQDRQFILSSKKLLLSDSGFYLCAWSRGGAGNQPQHFGDGTRLSIL.

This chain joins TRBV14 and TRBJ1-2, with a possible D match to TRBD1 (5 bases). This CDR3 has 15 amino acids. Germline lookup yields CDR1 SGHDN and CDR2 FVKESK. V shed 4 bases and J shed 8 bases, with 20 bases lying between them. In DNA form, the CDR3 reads TGTGCCAGCAGCCCCGTGGGAGGGACGAAAAGAGGCTACACCTTC. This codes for CASSPVGGTKRGYTF.

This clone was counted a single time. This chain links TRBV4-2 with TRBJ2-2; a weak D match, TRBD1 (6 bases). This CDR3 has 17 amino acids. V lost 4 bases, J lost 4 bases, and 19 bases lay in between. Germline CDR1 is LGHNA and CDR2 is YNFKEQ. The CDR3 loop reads CASSLLGQGQRTGELFF. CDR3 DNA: TGTGCCAGCAGCCTCCTCGGCCAGGGACAACGCACCGGGGAGCTGTTTTTT.

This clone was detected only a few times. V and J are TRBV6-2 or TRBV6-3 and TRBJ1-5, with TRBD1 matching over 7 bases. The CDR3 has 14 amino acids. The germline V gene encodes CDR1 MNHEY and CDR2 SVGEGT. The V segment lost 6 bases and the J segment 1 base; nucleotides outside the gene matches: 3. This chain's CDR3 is CASSVQGSNQPQHF. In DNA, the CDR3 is TGTGCCAGCAGCGTACAGGGGAGCAATCAGCCCCAGCATTTT.

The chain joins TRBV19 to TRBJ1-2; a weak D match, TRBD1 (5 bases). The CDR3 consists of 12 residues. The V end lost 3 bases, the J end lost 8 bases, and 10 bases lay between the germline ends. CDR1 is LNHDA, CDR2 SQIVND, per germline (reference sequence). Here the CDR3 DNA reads TGTGCCAGTAGTATTACGGGGGTCGGCTACACCTTC. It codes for CASSITGVGYTF.

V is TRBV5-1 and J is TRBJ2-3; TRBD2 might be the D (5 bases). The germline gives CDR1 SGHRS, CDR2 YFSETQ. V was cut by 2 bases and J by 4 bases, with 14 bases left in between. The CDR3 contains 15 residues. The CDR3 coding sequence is TGCGCCAGCAGCTTTCTCCCTAGCCGGGCAGATACGCAGTATTTT. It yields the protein CASSFLPSRADTQYF. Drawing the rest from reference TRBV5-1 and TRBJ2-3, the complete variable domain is KAGVTQTPRYLIKTRGQQVTLSCSPISGHRSVSWYQQTPGQGLQFLFEYFSETQRNKGNFPGRFSGRQFSNSRSEMNVSTLELGDSALYLCASSFLPSRADTQYFGPGTRLTVL.

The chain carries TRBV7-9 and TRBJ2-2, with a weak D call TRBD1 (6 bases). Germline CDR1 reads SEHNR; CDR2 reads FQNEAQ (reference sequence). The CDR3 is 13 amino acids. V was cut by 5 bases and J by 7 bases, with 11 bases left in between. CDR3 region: CASSGTGIGELFF. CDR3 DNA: TGTGCCAGCAGCGGAACAGGGATCGGGGAGCTGTTTTTT.

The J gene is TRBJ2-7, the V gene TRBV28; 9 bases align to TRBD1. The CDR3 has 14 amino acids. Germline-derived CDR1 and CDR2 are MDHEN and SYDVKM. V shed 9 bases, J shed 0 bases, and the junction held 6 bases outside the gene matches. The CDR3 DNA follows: TGTGCCAGTTACAGGACAGGGGCCTCCTACGAGCAGTACTTC. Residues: CASYRTGASYEQYF.

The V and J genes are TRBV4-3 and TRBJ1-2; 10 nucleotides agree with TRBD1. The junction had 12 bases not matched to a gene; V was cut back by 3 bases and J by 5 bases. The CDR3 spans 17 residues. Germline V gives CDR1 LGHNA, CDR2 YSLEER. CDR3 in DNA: TGCGCCAGCAGCCAGACATCCGGGACAGGGGAATTGTATGGCTACACCTTC. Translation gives CASSQTSGTGELYGYTF.

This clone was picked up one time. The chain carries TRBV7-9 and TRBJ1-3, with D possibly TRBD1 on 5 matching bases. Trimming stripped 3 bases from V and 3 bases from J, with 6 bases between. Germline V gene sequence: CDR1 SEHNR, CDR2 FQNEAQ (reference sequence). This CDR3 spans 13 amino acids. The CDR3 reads CASSLDIGNTIYF. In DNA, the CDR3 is TGTGCCAGCAGCTTGGACATTGGAAACACCATATATTTT.

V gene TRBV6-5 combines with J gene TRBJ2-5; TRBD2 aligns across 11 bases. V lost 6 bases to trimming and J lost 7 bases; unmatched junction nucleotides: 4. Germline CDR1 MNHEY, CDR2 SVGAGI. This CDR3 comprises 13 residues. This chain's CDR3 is CASSRLAGLTQYF. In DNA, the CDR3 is TGTGCCAGCAGCCGACTAGCGGGGTTGACCCAGTACTTC.

The CDR3 DNA is TGCGCCAGCAGCGAACCAGGGGGCGAGCAGTACTTC. This gives the protein CASSEPGGEQYF. The gene calls are TRBV5-1 and TRBJ2-7, with 7 bases fitting TRBD1. The CDR3 covers 12 residues. Trimming took 4 bases from V and 6 from J; bases not matched to a gene: 4. CDR1 and CDR2 (germline): SGHRS, YFSETQ.

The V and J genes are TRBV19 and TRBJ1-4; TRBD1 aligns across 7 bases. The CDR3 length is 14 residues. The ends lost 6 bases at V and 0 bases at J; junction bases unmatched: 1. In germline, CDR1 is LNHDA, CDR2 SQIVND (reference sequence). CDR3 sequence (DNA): TGTGCCAGTAGGGGGACAGCAACTAATGAAAAACTGTTTTTT. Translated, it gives CASRGTATNEKLFF.

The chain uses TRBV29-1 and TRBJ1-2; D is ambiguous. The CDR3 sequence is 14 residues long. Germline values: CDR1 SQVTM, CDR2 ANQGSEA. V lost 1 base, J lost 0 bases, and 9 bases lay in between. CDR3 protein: CSVEGVTSNYGYTF. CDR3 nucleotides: TGCAGCGTTGAAGGCGTCACCTCTAACTATGGCTACACCTTC.

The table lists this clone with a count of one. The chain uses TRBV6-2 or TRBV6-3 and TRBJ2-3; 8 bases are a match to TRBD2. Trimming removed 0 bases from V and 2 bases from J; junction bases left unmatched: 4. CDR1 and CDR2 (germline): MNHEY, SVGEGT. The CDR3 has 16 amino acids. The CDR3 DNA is TGTGCCAGCAGTTACTCCCGGACTAGCAACACAGATACGCAGTATTTT. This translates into CASSYSRTSNTDTQYF.

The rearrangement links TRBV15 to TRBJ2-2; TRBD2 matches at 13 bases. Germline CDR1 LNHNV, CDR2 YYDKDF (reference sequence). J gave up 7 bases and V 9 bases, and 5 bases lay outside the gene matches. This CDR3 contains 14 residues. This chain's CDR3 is CATGTSGAIGELFF. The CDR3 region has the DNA TGTGCCACGGGGACTAGCGGGGCTATCGGGGAGCTGTTTTTT.

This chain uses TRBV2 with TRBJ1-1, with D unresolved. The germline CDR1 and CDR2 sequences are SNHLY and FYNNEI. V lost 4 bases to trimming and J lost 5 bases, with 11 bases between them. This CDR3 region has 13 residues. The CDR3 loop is CASSALEVTEAFF. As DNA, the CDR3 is TGTGCCAGCAGTGCGTTAGAAGTAACTGAAGCTTTCTTT.